Each of the 22 T cell receptor beta chains below was sequenced from the same sample in a study of graft-versus-host responses after intestinal transplantation. Repertoires were generated with immunoSEQ multiplex PCR, while TCRdb's copy carries only in-frame clones and drops some. The repertoire holds 80,000 to 100,000 clones, with over 80% as singletons. What these receptors recognize is not known. Material: unstimulated CD8+ T cells sorted from spleen or lymph node cells, obtained before intestinal transplant. These receptor sequences come from a human donor who received an intestinal transplant.

The chain uses TRBV4-1 and TRBJ2-7, with D possibly matching TRBD1 (5 bases). The CDR3 loop spans 17 amino acids. Germline assignment: CDR1 MGHRA and CDR2 YSYEKL. V shed 1 base and J shed 0 bases, with 16 bases lying between them. The CDR3 DNA reads as TGCGCCAGCAGCCAAGTGGCGGACACCCTGAGCTCCTACGAGCAGTACTTC. Its translation is CASSQVADTLSSYEQYF.

The rearrangement uses TRBV6-1 and TRBJ2-3; D gene ambiguous. Looked up from germline, CDR1 is MNHNS and CDR2 is SASEGT. The CDR3 totals 11 residues. V lost 10 bases to trimming and J lost 0 bases, with 5 bases between them. This CDR3 reads CATSSTDTQYF. CDR3 nucleotide sequence: TGTGCCACCTCTAGCACAGATACGCAGTATTTT.

This chain links TRBV6-5 with TRBJ1-1, with a possible D match to TRBD1 (6 bases). In germline, CDR1 is MNHEY, CDR2 SVGAGI. The CDR3 has 13 residues. Trimming stripped 8 bases from V and 1 base from J, with 11 bases between. CDR3 sequence reads: CASGPTGNTEAFF. The CDR3 coding sequence is TGTGCCAGCGGCCCGACAGGGAACACTGAAGCTTTCTTT.

This clone was seen a single time. The chain has TRBV5-6 and TRBJ1-1; no reliable D call. There are 15 residues in the CDR3. Germline V gene lookup returns CDR1 SGHDT and CDR2 YYEEEE. The V and J ends lost 4 bases and 1 base respectively, with 14 bases between them. This chain's CDR3 is CASSHRVEGNTEAFF. The CDR3 DNA sequence: TGTGCCAGCAGCCACCGGGTGGAGGGGAACACTGAAGCTTTCTTT.

V usage is TRBV27 and J usage is TRBJ2-2, with D possibly being TRBD2 (6 bases). Per the germline V gene, CDR1 is MNHEY and CDR2 is SMNVEV (reference sequence). Trimming left V 3 bases short and J 7 bases short, with 15 bases between. This CDR3 is 15 amino acids long. CDR3 sequence reads: CASSFGGRMSGELFF. The CDR3 DNA reads TGTGCCAGCAGTTTCGGTGGGAGGATGAGCGGGGAGCTGTTTTTT.

J is TRBJ1-1 and V is TRBV19; unclear D gene. V was pared by 5 bases and J by 0 bases, with 10 bases between. The CDR3 spans 14 residues. The germline V gene has CDR1 LNHDA and CDR2 SQIVND (reference sequence). The CDR3 sequence: CASSYDTVNTEAFF. For the CDR3, the DNA is TGTGCCAGTAGTTATGACACCGTGAACACTGAAGCTTTCTTT.

The chain uses TRBV2 and TRBJ2-3, with 9 bases fitting TRBD2. CDR3 length equals 15 residues. V gave up 6 bases and J gave up 2 bases; unmatched junction bases: 6. Germline assignment: CDR1 SNHLY and CDR2 FYNNEI. CDR3 in amino acids: CASSGLAPSTDTQYF. CDR3 DNA sequence: TGTGCCAGCAGCGGACTAGCGCCTTCCACAGATACGCAGTATTTT.

This clone appeared a single time. The genes are TRBV7-9 and TRBJ2-1; TRBD2 agrees at 9 bases. V dropped 3 bases and J dropped 4; count of bases not matched to a gene: 1. The CDR3 has 14 amino acids. CDR1 is SEHNR and CDR2 is FQNEAQ in the germline V gene (reference sequence). CDR3 sequence (DNA): TGTGCCAGCAGCTTCGCGGGAGGGTACAATGAGCAGTTCTTC. Residues: CASSFAGGYNEQFF.

This clone was observed a few times. In DNA form, the CDR3 reads TGTGCCAGCAGCCCACAGGGGGCCGGGGAGCTGTTTTTT. It is translated as CASSPQGAGELFF. The gene calls are TRBV11-2 and TRBJ2-2; TRBD1 matches 8 bases. The CDR3 is 13 amino acids. J lost 6 bases, V lost 5 bases, and 2 bases had no gene match. Germline V lookup: CDR1 SGHAT, CDR2 FQNNGV.

This rearrangement joins TRBV4-1 to TRBJ2-5; 9 bases map to TRBD2. CDR3 size: 17 residues. V lost 4 bases, J lost 5 bases, and 14 bases stayed unmatched. CDR1 and CDR2 (germline): MGHRA, YSYEKL. The CDR3 coding sequence is TGCGCCAGCAGCCCTCCTGGGGGCGGGGGGGCCCTGGAGACCCAGTACTTC. Translated: CASSPPGGGGALETQYF.

In its sample, this clone was seen once. The V call is TRBV6-1, the J call TRBJ2-1, with TRBD1 matching 8 bases. The CDR3 extends over 17 amino acids. Germline CDR1 and CDR2: MNHNS and SASEGT. Trimming at V came to 4 bases and at J to 3 bases, leaving 11 bases not matched to a gene. Here the CDR3 DNA reads TGTGCCAGCAGTGTCCACTTCGGACAGGGCTACTACAATGAGCAGTTCTTC. It is translated as CASSVHFGQGYYNEQFF.

This clone was seen only a few times. The chain recombines TRBV5-6 with TRBJ2-5, with D maybe TRBD2 (6 bases). This CDR3 is 15 amino acids long. Germline CDR1 and CDR2: SGHDT and YYEEEE. V was pared by 0 bases and J by 3 bases, with 12 bases between. The CDR3 reads CASSLGGLGEETQYF. DNA of the CDR3: TGTGCCAGCAGCTTGGGGGGACTGGGGGAAGAGACCCAGTACTTC.

This chain links TRBV10-3 with TRBJ2-3, with 9 bases that match TRBD2. Unmatched junction bases numbered 16, after V lost 1 base and J lost 2 bases. The germline V gene encodes CDR1 ENHRY and CDR2 SYGVKD. The CDR3 is 20 amino acids. The CDR3: CAISEFQTPTSGLFTDTQYF. The DNA of the CDR3 is TGTGCCATCAGTGAGTTTCAAACCCCGACTAGCGGCCTCTTCACAGATACGCAGTATTTT.

J is TRBJ2-5 and V is TRBV6-5, with 8 bases identical to TRBD2. The germline gives CDR1 MNHEY, CDR2 SVGAGI. This CDR3 region has 14 residues. The junction had 7 bases not matched to a gene; V was cut back by 9 bases and J by 1 base. CDR3 coding DNA: TGTGCCAGTTCGGGAGGGGGGTTCCAAGAGACCCAGTACTTC. This encodes CASSGGGFQETQYF.

This clone was seen more than once but under ten times. This rearrangement joins TRBV19 to TRBJ1-1; TRBD1 aligns across 10 bases. Germline CDR1 is LNHDA and CDR2 is SQIVND (reference sequence). V was pared by 7 bases and J by 4 bases, with 9 bases of the junction left unmatched. The CDR3 length is 15 residues. Written as DNA, the CDR3 is TGTGCCAGTATCGACAGGGGGCTATTTAGCACTGAAGCTTTCTTT. It is translated as CASIDRGLFSTEAFF.

This clone was picked up a small number of times. The chain joins TRBV28 to TRBJ1-5; TRBD1 matches at 7 bases. Germline V gives CDR1 MDHEN, CDR2 SYDVKM. J was trimmed by 3 bases and V by 6 bases; bases with no gene match: 11. The CDR3 consists of 16 residues. The CDR3: CASSVLGTADNQPQHF. The CDR3 bases are TGTGCCAGCAGCGTGCTCGGGACAGCCGACAATCAGCCCCAGCATTTT.

The chain employs TRBV19 and TRBJ2-7; TRBD1 matches 8 bases. The CDR3 has 13 amino acids. Germline loops: CDR1 LNHDA, CDR2 SQIVND (reference sequence). The J segment lost 3 bases and the V segment lost 5 bases, leaving 3 bases of the junction unmatched. CDR3 nucleotides: TGTGCCAGTAGTCCGGGACAGGTCTACGAGCAGTACTTC. Translating it yields CASSPGQVYEQYF.

This chain links TRBV10-1 with TRBJ2-1, with 8 bases fitting TRBD2. The CDR3 loop spans 13 amino acids. Germline CDR1 and CDR2: WNHNN and SYGVQD (reference sequence). V shed 6 bases and J 10 bases; nucleotides not matched to a gene: 8. The DNA for the CDR3 is TGCGCCAGCAGCCCGATAGCGGGACGGGAGCAGTTCTTC. As protein: CASSPIAGREQFF.

The chain is built from TRBV4-1 and TRBJ1-4; D remains unclear. The CDR3 is 19 residues long. The V gene's germline CDR1 is MGHRA and CDR2 YSYEKL. V shed 1 base and J shed 0 bases, with 18 bases lying between them. CDR3 bases: TGCGCCAGCAGCCAAGCCCCGACTATTGGCCGCTCAACTAATGAAAAACTGTTTTTT. Protein: CASSQAPTIGRSTNEKLFF.

The genes are TRBV19 and TRBJ2-7, with D possibly TRBD2 on 6 matching bases. Germline V lookup: CDR1 LNHDA, CDR2 SQIVND (reference sequence). This CDR3 spans 13 amino acids. Trimming stripped 5 bases from V and 3 bases from J, with 11 bases between. The CDR3 is CASSGGPFYEQYF. The CDR3 DNA follows: TGTGCCAGTAGTGGAGGGCCCTTCTACGAGCAGTACTTC.

The chain links TRBV2 to TRBJ1-6, with D possibly being TRBD1 (5 bases). The CDR3 is 17 amino acids. The V gene lost 4 bases and the J gene lost 0 bases, with 13 bases spanning the gap. CDR1 and CDR2 from the germline V gene are SNHLY and FYNNEI. The CDR3 spells CASSGGPYSSYNSPLHF. Written as DNA, the CDR3 is TGTGCCAGCAGTGGGGGACCCTACAGCTCCTATAATTCACCCCTCCACTTT.

The chain employs TRBV5-4 and TRBJ2-1; weak D call: TRBD2 (5 bases). The ends were cut back, 2 bases at V and 4 bases at J, with 7 bases in the middle. The CDR3 has 13 amino acids. Germline CDR1 and CDR2: SGHNT and YYREEE (reference sequence). The CDR3: CASSFGIYNEQFF. In DNA form, the CDR3 reads TGTGCCAGCAGCTTCGGGATTTACAATGAGCAGTTCTTC.